The rows below give T cell receptor beta chains drawn from one sample of a study of CD8 T cells in Susac syndrome. TCRdb reprocessed the immunoSEQ multiplex PCR reads with MiXCR, giving one entry per CDR3 protein. In the table there are more than 95,000 distinct CDR3 sequences, about 92% of which are singletons. Sequencing used CD4+ T cells from PBMCs. The origin of the receptors is a human donor with multiple sclerosis. Both conserved end residues are part of each CDR3. A D gene is named only where the DNA matches it firmly.

j_call d_call v_call cdr3_aa cdr3_nt
TRBJ1-6 NA TRBV7-2 CASSLAVGRASPLHF TGTGCCAGCAGCTTAGCCGTAGGGAGAGCTTCACCCCTCCACTTT
TRBJ2-5 NA TRBV9 CASSVGAIEIRETQYF TGTGCCAGCAGCGTAGGGGCCATTGAGATCCGGGAGACCCAGTACTTC
TRBJ2-1 NA TRBV9 CASSVEPGRGTPLFF TGTGCCAGCAGCGTAGAACCTGGTAGGGGGACACCACTGTTCTTC
TRBJ1-5 TRBD1 TRBV28 CALGGGVRMGNQPQHF TGTGCCCTCGGAGGGGGCGTTAGAATGGGCAATCAGCCCCAGCATTTT
TRBJ2-5 TRBD1 TRBV18 CASSPGQKETQYF TGTGCCAGCTCACCGGGACAGAAAGAGACCCAGTACTTC
TRBJ1-5 NA TRBV20-1 CSARAGSLYSNQPQHF TGCAGTGCTAGAGCGGGGAGTCTTTATAGCAATCAGCCCCAGCATTTT
TRBJ2-5 NA TRBV30 CAWSVTFQETQYF TGTGCCTGGAGTGTAACCTTCCAAGAGACCCAGTACTTC
TRBJ1-5 NA TRBV4-3 CASSQEGGSQPQHF TGCGCCAGCAGCCAAGAGGGGGGTAGTCAGCCCCAGCATTTT
TRBJ2-3 NA TRBV20-1 CSAPSSTDTQYF TGCAGTGCTCCTTCCAGCACAGATACGCAGTATTTT
TRBJ2-5 TRBD1 TRBV20-1 CSAYSLDRVRQETQYF TGCAGTGCTTACTCACTAGACAGGGTCCGCCAAGAGACCCAGTACTTC